The text below deals with one T cell receptor beta chain. This sample was included in a study of PD-1 blockade in classical Hodgkin lymphoma. With 0 bases clipped from V and 0 bases from J, the junction kept 3 bases outside the gene matches. Germline CDR1 LGHNA, CDR2 YSLEER. There are 16 residues in the CDR3. Described time point: newly diagnosed, previously untreated cHL patient sample. Using immunoSEQ multiplex PCR, the repertoire was profiled, and TCRdb retains in-frame clones only, with some absent. Of some 28,000 clones in the sample, about nine tenths were seen once. The sequenced sample consisted of peripheral blood mononuclear cells (PBMCs). The J gene is TRBJ2-3, the V gene TRBV4-3; TRBD2 agrees at 7 bases. The receptor was derived from a human donor with classical Hodgkin lymphoma. In nucleotides, the CDR3 is TGCGCCAGCAGCCAAGACGGGGGGAGTAGCACAGATACGCAGTATTTT. It codes for CASSQDGGSSTDTQYF.